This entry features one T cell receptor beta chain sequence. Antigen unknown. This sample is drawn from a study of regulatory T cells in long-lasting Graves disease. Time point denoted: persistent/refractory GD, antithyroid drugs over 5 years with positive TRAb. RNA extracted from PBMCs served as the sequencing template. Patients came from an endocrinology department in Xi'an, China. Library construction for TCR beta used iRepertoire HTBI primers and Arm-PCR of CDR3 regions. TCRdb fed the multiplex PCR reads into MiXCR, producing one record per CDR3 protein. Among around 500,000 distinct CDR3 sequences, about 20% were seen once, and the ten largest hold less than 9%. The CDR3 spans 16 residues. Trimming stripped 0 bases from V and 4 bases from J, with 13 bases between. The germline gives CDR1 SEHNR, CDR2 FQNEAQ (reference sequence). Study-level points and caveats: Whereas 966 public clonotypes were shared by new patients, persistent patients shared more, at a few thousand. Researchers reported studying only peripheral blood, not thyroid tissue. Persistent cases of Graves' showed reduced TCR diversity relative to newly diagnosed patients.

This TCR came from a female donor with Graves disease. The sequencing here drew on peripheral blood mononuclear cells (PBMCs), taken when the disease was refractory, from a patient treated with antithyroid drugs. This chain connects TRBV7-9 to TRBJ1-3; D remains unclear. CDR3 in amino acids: CASSLARERPGNTIYF. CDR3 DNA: TGTGCCAGCAGCTTAGCGAGGGAAAGGCCGGGAAACACCATATATTTT.